The entry below gives a single T cell receptor beta chain sequence along with its context. Method: immunoSEQ multiplex PCR; TCRdb's copy keeps in-frame clones and lacks some. This table holds around 130,000 clones, around 92% found once. The CDR3 loop spans 14 amino acids. Losses at the gene ends were 5 bases for V and 6 bases for J; bases not matched to a gene: 7. Germline V lookup: CDR1 SNHLY, CDR2 FYNNEI. This sample is part of a study of control samples from healthy donors and cancer patients. This TCR came from a man between 50 and 59 years old with head and neck cancer. The specimen sequenced was PBMCs. This chain joins TRBV2 and TRBJ1-3; 7 nucleotides align to TRBD1. CDR3 in amino acids: CASSPGGGVNTIYF. CDR3 nucleotide sequence: TGTGCCAGCAGTCCAGGGGGAGGTGTAAACACCATATATTTT.